Shown below are 2 T cell receptor beta chains from a single sample sequenced in a study of blood T cell repertoires in COVID-19. This table comes from immunoSEQ multiplex PCR, and its TCRdb copy is limited to in-frame clones, with some not included. The sample gives approximately 280,000 clones, roughly 88% of which show up once; about 10% is in the top ten. The sequencing sample was made of peripheral blood. The receptors stem from a woman aged 70-85 years with acute or convalescent COVID-19.

The V gene is TRBV20-1, the J gene TRBJ1-1; no reliable D call. V lost 0 bases to trimming and J lost 8 bases, with 7 bases between them. The CDR3 has 11 residues. Looked up from germline, CDR1 is DFQATT and CDR2 is SNEGSKA (reference sequence). The CDR3 bases are TGCAGTGCTAGAGAGACGGGGGAAGCTTTCTTT. Protein: CSARETGEAFF.

As for this clone: The sample holds other DNA sequences that translate to the same CDR3. The J gene is TRBJ2-7, the V gene TRBV9; unclear D gene. Germline V CDR1 and CDR2: SGDLS, YYNGEE. This CDR3 is built from 12 residues. Trimming stripped 3 bases from V and 0 bases from J, with 4 bases between. CDR3 region: CASSGDSYEQYF. In DNA form, the CDR3 reads TGTGCCAGCAGCGGAGACTCCTACGAGCAGTACTTC.